This TCR beta chain stems from a study of CD8 T cells in ankylosing spondylitis. Broader study findings: In synovial fluid and blood from reactive arthritis, some motif variants were previously reported. Several highly homologous variants made up a TCR beta motif that seemed to typify ankylosing spondylitis blood. Enrichment of disease-linked clones was reportedly significant in matched ankylosing spondylitis synovial fluid.

TCRdb itself ran the 5' RACE reads through MiXCR, one entry per CDR3 protein. The sample has approximately 220,000 distinct CDR3 sequences; approximately 10% are singletons. Comments on this clonotype: The antigen is not known.

This receptor was identified in a male donor with ankylosing spondylitis or in good health (not recorded which). Source material: blood, either unsorted or a sorted T cell fraction (not recorded which).

In DNA, the CDR3 is TGTGCCACCGGGGGACAGGGCACAGATACGCAGTATTTT. Its translation: CATGGQGTDTQYF. The gene calls are TRBV24-1 and TRBJ2-3, with TRBD1 matching 8 bases. V gave up 9 bases and J gave up 1 base; unmatched junction bases: 2. There are 13 residues in the CDR3. Germline V gives CDR1 KGHDR, CDR2 SFDVKD.